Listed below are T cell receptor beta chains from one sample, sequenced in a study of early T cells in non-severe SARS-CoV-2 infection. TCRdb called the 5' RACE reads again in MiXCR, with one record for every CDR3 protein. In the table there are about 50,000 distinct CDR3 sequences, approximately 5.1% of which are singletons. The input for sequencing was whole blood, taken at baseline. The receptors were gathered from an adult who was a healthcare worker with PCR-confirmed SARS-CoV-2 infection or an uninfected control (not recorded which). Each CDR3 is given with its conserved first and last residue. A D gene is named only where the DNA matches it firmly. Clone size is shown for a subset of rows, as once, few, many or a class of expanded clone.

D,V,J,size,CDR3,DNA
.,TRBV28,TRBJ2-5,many,CASSSQGAWGVRETQYF,TGTGCCAGCAGTTCACAGGGCGCTTGGGGGGTCAGAGAGACCCAGTACTTC
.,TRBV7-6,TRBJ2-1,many,CASSLEFFWTNSYNEQFF,TGTGCCAGCAGCTTAGAATTTTTTTGGACAAACTCCTACAATGAGCAGTTCTTC
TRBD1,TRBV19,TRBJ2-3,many,CASSRDRGLGDTQYF,TGTGCCAGTAGTAGGGACAGGGGGCTAGGAGATACGCAGTATTTT
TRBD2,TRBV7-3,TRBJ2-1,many,CASSLTSGVYNEQFF,TGTGCCAGCAGCTTAACTAGCGGGGTTTACAATGAGCAGTTCTTC
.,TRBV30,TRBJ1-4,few,CAWSSRTDNEKLFF,TGTGCCTGGAGTTCCCGGACAGATAATGAAAAACTGTTTTTT
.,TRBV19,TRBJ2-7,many,CASNTGADNGEQYF,TGTGCCAGTAATACAGGAGCGGATAACGGCGAGCAGTACTTC
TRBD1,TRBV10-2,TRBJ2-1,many,CASRQQGANDEQFF,TGCGCCAGCAGGCAACAGGGGGCGAACGATGAGCAGTTCTTC
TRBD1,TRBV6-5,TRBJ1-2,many,CASSYRDRAAGYTF,TGTGCCAGCAGTTACCGTGACAGGGCCGCTGGCTACACCTTC
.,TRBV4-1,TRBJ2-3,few,CASSQDLGRAQYF,TGCGCCAGCAGCCAAGATCTGGGAAGGGCGCAGTATTTT
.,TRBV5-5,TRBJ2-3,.,CASTSTNPYTDTQYF,TGTGCCAGCACCTCGACTAACCCGTACACAGATACGCAGTATTTT
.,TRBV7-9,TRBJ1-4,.,CAVAGTATNEKLFF,TGTGCCGTCGCGGGCACGGCAACTAATGAAAAACTGTTTTTT
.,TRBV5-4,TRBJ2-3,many,CASSLPRGDTQYF,TGTGCCAGCAGCTTGCCCCGGGGGGATACGCAGTATTTT
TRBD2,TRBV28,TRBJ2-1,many,CASKAGGLYNEQFF,TGTGCCAGCAAAGCGGGAGGACTCTACAATGAGCAGTTCTTC
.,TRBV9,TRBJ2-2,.,CASSVVGNHPGELFF,TGTGCCAGCAGCGTAGTCGGGAACCACCCCGGGGAGCTGTTTTTT
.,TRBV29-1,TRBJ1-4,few,CSVEAREKLFF,TGCAGCGTTGAAGCAAGGGAAAAACTGTTTTTT
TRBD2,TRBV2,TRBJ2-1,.,CASSGMGLANYNEQFF,TGTGCCAGCAGTGGGATGGGACTAGCGAACTACAATGAGCAGTTCTTC
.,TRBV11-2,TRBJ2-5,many,CASSLASGGETQYF,TGTGCCAGCAGCTTAGCATCCGGAGGGGAGACCCAGTACTTC
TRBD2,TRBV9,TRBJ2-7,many,CASSVGPSGLYEQYF,TGTGCCAGCAGCGTAGGGCCTAGCGGGCTCTACGAGCAGTACTTC
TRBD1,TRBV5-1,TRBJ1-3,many,CASSPMGQFSGNTIYF,TGCGCCAGCAGCCCTATGGGACAGTTCTCTGGAAACACCATATATTTT
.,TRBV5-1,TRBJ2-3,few,CASSLALDRDTQYF,TGCGCCAGCAGCTTGGCCCTCGACCGAGATACGCAGTATTTT
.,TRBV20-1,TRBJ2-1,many,CSATPLAEGSVGEQFF,TGCAGTGCTACCCCCCTGGCGGAGGGATCAGTTGGTGAGCAGTTCTTC
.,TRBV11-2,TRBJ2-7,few,CASSPLRQVASEQYF,TGTGCCAGCAGCCCTCTTCGACAGGTTGCCTCCGAGCAGTACTTC
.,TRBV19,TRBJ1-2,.,CASSPSTVNYGYTF,TGTGCCAGTAGCCCCTCGACGGTTAACTATGGCTACACCTTC
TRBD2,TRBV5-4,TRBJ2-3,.,CASSHRLAGGPDTQYF,TGTGCCAGCAGCCACAGACTAGCGGGAGGGCCAGATACGCAGTATTTT
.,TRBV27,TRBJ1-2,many,CASSLSGVQWNGYTF,TGTGCCAGCAGTTTATCGGGGGTTCAATGGAATGGCTACACCTTC
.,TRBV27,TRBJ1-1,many,CASSLFRQPNTEAFF,TGTGCCAGCAGTTTATTTCGACAGCCGAACACTGAAGCTTTCTTT